This T cell receptor (beta chain) is drawn from a study of shared clonotypes between healthy human individuals (dated by TCRdb to the early 2020s). Notes on the research overall: A couple of women and a few men aged 18 to 49 years were included in the cohort. Each donor's leukapheresis produced roughly between roughly 0.85 and 10 billion PBMCs. Libraries were prepared and TCR repertoires were sequenced by different laboratories using diverse techniques, in order to increase sequencing depth and limit assay-specific biases. To estimate repertoire size and how much clonotype sharing occurs between individuals, the study deeply sequenced the blood TCR repertoires of roughly 5 healthy adults. For each donor, three plates each were used for CD4 naive and CD4 memory, two plates were used for CD8 naive, and one plate was used for CD8 memory. Points the paper makes about the study in general: The genetic and exposure-history diversity represented was limited by the small number of donors. Compared with non-shared clonotypes, clonotypes shared by all four sorted-subset donors had higher generation probabilities. Pairwise subsampling led to the expectation that sequencing depth would affect the degree of clonotype sharing among donors. Sampling was restricted to blood, and TCR repertoires in tissue are likely to differ from TCR repertoires in blood. Across a handful of donors, about 4.5% of naive CD4, approximately 3.5% of naive CD8, about 2.3% of memory CD4, and roughly 0.4% of memory CD8 clonotypes were shared. Larger estimated clonotype richness was generally found for naive subsets than for memory subsets. Rarefaction of sorted-subset datasets indicated incomplete sequencing despite the large sequencing depth.

The donors were healthy, HIV-negative adults who had no recently reported acute infections or vaccinations. Every donor was a Caucasian adult living in Nashville, Tennessee, USA. CD4+ T cells were enriched through magnetic negative selection, after which naive cells were positively selected on CD45RA and the remaining negative fraction served as the memory subset. Blood was obtained by leukapheresis, after which PBMCs were separated by Ficoll-Histopaque density gradient centrifugation and cryopreserved in liquid nitrogen vapor phase. Purity and quantity of every magnetically sorted T cell population were checked by analytical flow cytometry. Each sorted fraction had its genomic DNA isolated and then quantified by UV absorbance on a Nanodrop 2000c. The CDR3 runs 14 amino acids, cysteine and phenylalanine included. Of all the DNA, just the CDR3 is kept, 42 bases in frame from base 1. The germline V gene specifies WSHSY as CDR1 and SAAADI as CDR2. Deletion took 0 bases off V and 9 bases off J, with a span of 12 bases between the germline ends.

Using the deep immunoSEQ assay, TCR CDR3 regions were amplified from genomic DNA by multiplex PCR. For each cell subset, the extracted genomic DNA was distributed evenly across all wells of several immunoSEQ 96-well plates, and each plate served as one replicate. For sorted subsets, each replicate PCR was loaded with about 0.2 ug genomic DNA, equivalent to 30,000 or so T cell genomes. Purified libraries were measured with a Qubit 3.0 fluorometer, size-checked on a Bioanalyzer 2100, and measured again with the KAPA Library Quantification kit. A separate single-read 150-cycle Illumina NextSeq 550 flow cell was used to sequence each immunoSEQ 96-well plate. Concerning the study's data processing: Because the immunoSEQ output held only junctional sequences and lacked quality scores, the filtering could not match the filtering applied to full-length reads. Sequences were annotated with PyIR, a Python wrapper for IgBLAST v1.9, and V/J genes and CDR3 were assigned using IMGT germline references. Reads with weak V/J assignments (E-value above 1e-6), missing CDR3, stop codons, out-of-frame junctions, or ambiguous translated residues were removed. A V3J clonotype was defined by an identical inferred V gene, J gene, and CDR3 amino acid sequence. To compute the percentage overlap between repertoires, the number of shared unique clonotypes was divided by the size of the smaller repertoire. Richness of each repertoire was evaluated using RTK rarefaction, the Chao1 estimator, and Recon v2.1 estimates of unobserved clonotypes. OLGA was used to compute generation probabilities for all TCRbeta clonotypes that the gDNA method yielded from several donors. TCRdb obtained this table from immuneACCESS and retained in-frame rearrangements with V and J assigned. These tables miss some clones; where compared with another copy, unresolved V genes account for less than half of the shortfall, and the remainder is unexplained. V and J calls and clone size are copied from that table; D and trimming were computed from the DNA. The sample includes 600,000 to 700,000 clones, with around three quarters observed a single time. The top ten clones comprise about 1.8% of the sample.

In the case of this clone: Its antigen is unknown. No much larger clone is present one base from it, and per-base qualities are unavailable.

The chain links TRBV10-2 with TRBJ1-5; the D gene is possibly TRBD1, with 5 bases matching. The sample comprised memory CD4+ T cells sorted from blood. The sample's cell subset or site, from its label and the paper: CD45RA-negative fraction. The clonotype originates from a woman younger than 45 in good health. In nucleotides, the sequence is TGCGCCAGCAGTGAGTCGAGGGGCGGGGGGCCCCAGCATTTT. Protein translation: CASSESRGGGPQHF.